This paragraph reports one TCR beta chain. Its antigen is not yet known. Base qualities are not provided; no much larger clone lies one nucleotide away. The sample is drawn from a study of technical replicates of blood from a handful of donors (dated 2017 in TCRdb). The library came from the immunoSEQ multiplex PCR assay. Entries here come from immuneACCESS through TCRdb and include only in-frame sequences with V and J called. Some clones fail to appear in such tables; in the studies checked, an unresolved V gene covers under half of the shortfall, and the cause of the remainder is unknown. This sample lists some 78,000 clones; 94% were detected once. The ten largest clones take up under 0.3% of the sample. The sample consisted of T cells isolated from PBMCs. This TCR came from a human donor in good health.

The DNA sequence is as follows: TGCGCCAGCAGAAGTTCCCCGGGGAGCAATCAGCCCCAGCATTTT. It encodes CASRSSPGSNQPQHF. This receptor chain uses TRBV10-2 and TRBJ1-5; no D segment can be confidently identified. Inclusive of the bounding cysteine and phenylalanine, the CDR3 is 15 residues long. CDR3 DNA is the only sequence kept; it has 45 bases, read in frame from the first base. The junction carries 13 bases between V and J, which are trimmed by 6 bases and 1 base respectively. CDR1 WSHSY and CDR2 SAAADI are derived from the germline V gene.